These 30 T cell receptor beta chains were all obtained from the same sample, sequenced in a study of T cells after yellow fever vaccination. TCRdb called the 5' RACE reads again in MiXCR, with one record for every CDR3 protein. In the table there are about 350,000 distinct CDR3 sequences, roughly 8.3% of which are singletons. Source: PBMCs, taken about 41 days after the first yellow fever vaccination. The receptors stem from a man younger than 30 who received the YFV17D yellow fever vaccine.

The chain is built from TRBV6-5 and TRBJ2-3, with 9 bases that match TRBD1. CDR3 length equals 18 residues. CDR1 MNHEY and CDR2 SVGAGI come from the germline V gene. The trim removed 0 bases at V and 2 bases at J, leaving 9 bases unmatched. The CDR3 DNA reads TGTGCCAGCAGTTACTCGACAGGGACAGGGATTAACACAGATACGCAGTATTTT. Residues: CASSYSTGTGINTDTQYF.

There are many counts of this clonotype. For the CDR3, the DNA is TGTGCCAGCAGTTACTCCCCCAGGACGTTCTATGAGCAGTTCTTC. Translated, it gives CASSYSPRTFYEQFF. V and J are TRBV6-5 and TRBJ2-1; unclear D gene. This CDR3 has 15 residues. Germline values: CDR1 MNHEY, CDR2 SVGAGI. Trimming removed 0 bases at V and 8 bases at J, with 14 bases between.

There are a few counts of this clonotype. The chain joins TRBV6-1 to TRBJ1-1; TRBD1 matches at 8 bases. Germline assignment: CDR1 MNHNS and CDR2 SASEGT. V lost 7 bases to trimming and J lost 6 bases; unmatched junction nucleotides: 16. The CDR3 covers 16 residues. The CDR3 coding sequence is TGTGCCAGCAATCAAAACCGCAGGGGGCGCAAGGCTGAAGCTTTCTTT. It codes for CASNQNRRGRKAEAFF.

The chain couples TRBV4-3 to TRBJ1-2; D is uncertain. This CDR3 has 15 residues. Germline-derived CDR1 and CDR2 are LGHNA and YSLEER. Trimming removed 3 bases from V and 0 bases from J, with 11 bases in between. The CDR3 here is CASSQAWQANYGYTF. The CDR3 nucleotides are TGCGCCAGCAGCCAGGCCTGGCAGGCTAACTATGGCTACACCTTC.

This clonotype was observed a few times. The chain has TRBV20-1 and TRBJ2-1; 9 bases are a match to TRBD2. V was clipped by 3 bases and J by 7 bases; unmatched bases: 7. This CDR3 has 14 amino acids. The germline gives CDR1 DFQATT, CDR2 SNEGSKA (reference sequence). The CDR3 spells CSASVAGGPNEQFF. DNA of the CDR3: TGCAGTGCTAGCGTTGCGGGGGGGCCAAATGAGCAGTTCTTC.

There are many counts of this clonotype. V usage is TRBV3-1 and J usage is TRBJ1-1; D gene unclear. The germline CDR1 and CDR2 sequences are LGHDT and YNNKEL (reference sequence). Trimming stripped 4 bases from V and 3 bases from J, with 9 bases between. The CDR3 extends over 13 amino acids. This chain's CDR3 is CASSPAGDTEAFF. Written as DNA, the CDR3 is TGTGCCAGCAGCCCCGCCGGAGACACTGAAGCTTTCTTT.

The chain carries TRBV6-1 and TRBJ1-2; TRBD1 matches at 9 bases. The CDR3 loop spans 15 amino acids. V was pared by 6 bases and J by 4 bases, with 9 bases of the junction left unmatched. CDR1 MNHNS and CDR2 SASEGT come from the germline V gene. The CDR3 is CASRNRGRQAYGYTF. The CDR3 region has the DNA TGTGCCAGCAGAAACAGGGGGCGGCAGGCCTATGGCTACACCTTC.

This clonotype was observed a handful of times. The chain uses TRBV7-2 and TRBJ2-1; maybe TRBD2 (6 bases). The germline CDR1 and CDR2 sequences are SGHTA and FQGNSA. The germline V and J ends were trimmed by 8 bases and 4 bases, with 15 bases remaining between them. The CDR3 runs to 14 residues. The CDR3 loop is CASGSPGGYNEQFF. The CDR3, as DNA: TGTGCCAGCGGGAGCCCCGGGGGATACAATGAGCAGTTCTTC.

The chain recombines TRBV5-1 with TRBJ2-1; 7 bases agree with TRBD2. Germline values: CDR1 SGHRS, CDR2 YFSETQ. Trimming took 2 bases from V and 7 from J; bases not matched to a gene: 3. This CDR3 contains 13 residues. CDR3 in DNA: TGCGCCAGCAGCTTCCCGGGAGGAAATGAGCAGTTCTTC. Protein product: CASSFPGGNEQFF.

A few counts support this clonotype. CDR3: CASSLTGGAYNEQFF. In DNA, the CDR3 is TGCGCCAGCAGCCTGACAGGGGGCGCTTACAATGAGCAGTTCTTC. The V and J genes are TRBV5-1 and TRBJ2-1, with 10 bases aligning to TRBD1. The CDR3 runs 15 residues. Germline V gene lookup returns CDR1 SGHRS and CDR2 YFSETQ. V trimming: 4 bases; J trimming: 4 bases; junction bases outside the gene matches: 5.

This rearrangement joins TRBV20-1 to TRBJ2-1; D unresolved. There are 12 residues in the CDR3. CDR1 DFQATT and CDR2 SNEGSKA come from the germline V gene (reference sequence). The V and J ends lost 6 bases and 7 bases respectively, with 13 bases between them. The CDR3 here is CSAMSPGNEQFF. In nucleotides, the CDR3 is TGCAGTGCCATGTCACCAGGAAATGAGCAGTTCTTC.

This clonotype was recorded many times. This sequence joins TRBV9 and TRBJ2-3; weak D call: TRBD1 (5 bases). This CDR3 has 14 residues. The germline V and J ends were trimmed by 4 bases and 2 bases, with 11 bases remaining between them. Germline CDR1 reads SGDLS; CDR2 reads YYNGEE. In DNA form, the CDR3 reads TGTGCCAGCAGCTTACGACAGCCCACAGATACGCAGTATTTT. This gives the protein CASSLRQPTDTQYF. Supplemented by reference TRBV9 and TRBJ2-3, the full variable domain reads DSGVTQTPKHLITATGQRVTLRCSPRSGDLSVYWYQQSLDQGLQFLIQYYNGEERAKGNILERFSAQQFPDLHSELNLSSLELGDSALYFCASSLRQPTDTQYFGPGTRLTVL.

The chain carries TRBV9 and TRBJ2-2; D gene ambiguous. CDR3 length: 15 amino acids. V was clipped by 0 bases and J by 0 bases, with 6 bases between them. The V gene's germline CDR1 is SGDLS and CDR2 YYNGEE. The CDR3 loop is CASSVVAANTGELFF. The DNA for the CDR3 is TGTGCCAGCAGCGTAGTGGCGGCGAACACCGGGGAGCTGTTTTTT.

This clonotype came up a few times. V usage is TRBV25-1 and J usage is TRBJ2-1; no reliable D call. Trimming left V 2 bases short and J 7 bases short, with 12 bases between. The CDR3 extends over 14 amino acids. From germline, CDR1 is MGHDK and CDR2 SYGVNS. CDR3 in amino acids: CASSEVESRNEQFF. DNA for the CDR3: TGTGCCAGCAGTGAAGTGGAGTCCCGGAATGAGCAGTTCTTC.

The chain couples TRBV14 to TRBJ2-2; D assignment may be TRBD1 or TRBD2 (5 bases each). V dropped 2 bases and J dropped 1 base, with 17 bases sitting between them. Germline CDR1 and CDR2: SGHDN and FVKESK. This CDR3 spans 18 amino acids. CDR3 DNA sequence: TGTGCCAGCAGCCAATGGGCCGGGGCCCTTCTGAACACCGGGGAGCTGTTTTTT. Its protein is CASSQWAGALLNTGELFF.

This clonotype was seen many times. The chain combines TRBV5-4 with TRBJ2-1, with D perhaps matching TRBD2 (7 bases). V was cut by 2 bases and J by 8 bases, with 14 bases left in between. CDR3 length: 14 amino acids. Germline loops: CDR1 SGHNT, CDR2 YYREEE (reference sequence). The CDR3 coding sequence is TGTGCCAGCAGCTTTCGCGGGGGCAAGGATGAGCAGTTCTTC. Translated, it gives CASSFRGGKDEQFF.

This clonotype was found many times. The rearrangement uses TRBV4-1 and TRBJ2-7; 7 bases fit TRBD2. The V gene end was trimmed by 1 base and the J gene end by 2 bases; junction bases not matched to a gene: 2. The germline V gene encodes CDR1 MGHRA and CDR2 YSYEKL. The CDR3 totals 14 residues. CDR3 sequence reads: CASSQGEGPYEQYF. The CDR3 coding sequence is TGCGCCAGCAGCCAAGGGGAGGGGCCCTACGAGCAGTACTTC.

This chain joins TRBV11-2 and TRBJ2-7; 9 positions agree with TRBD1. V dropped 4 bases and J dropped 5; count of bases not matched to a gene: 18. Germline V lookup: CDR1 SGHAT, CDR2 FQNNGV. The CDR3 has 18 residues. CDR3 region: CASSSHPYPGQGSNEQYF. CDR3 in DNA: TGTGCCAGCAGCTCACACCCTTATCCGGGACAGGGATCGAACGAGCAGTACTTC.

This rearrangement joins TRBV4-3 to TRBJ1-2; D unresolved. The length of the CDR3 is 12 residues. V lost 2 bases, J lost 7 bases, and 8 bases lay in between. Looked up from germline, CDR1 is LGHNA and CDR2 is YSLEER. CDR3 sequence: CASSQPSGGYTF. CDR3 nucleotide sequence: TGCGCCAGCAGCCAACCTTCTGGTGGCTACACCTTC.

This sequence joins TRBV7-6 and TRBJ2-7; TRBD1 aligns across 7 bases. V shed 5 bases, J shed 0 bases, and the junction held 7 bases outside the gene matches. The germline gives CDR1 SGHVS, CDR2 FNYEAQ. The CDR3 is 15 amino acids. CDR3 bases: TGTGCCAGCAGCGCAACACAGGGGCCCTCCTACGAGCAGTACTTC. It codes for CASSATQGPSYEQYF.

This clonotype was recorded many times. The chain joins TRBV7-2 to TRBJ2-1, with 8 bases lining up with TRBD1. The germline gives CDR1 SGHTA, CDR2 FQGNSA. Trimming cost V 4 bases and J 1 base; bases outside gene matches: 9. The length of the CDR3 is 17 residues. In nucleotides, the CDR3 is TGTGCCAGCAGCTCCGCAAGACAGGGGATGTCCTACAATGAGCAGTTCTTC. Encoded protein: CASSSARQGMSYNEQFF.

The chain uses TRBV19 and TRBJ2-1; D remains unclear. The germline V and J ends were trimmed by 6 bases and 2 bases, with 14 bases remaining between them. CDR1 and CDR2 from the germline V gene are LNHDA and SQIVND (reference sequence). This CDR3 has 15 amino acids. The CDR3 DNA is TGTGCCAGTAGCTCCGTGACACCAGCCTACAATGAGCAGTTCTTC. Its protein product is CASSSVTPAYNEQFF.

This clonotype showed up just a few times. The CDR3 protein is CASSTTGGGLSTDTQYF. CDR3 nucleotide sequence: TGTGCCAGCAGCACTACAGGGGGAGGCCTAAGCACAGATACGCAGTATTTT. The chain links TRBV5-5 to TRBJ2-3; 8 positions agree with TRBD1. The CDR3 covers 17 residues. V trimming: 4 bases; J trimming: 0 bases; junction bases outside the gene matches: 10. Per germline, CDR1 SGHKS and CDR2 YYEKEE (reference sequence).

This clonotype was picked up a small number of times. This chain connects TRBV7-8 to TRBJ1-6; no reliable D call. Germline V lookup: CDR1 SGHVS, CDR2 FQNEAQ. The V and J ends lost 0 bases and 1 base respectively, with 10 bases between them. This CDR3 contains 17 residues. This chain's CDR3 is CASSLAGIHSYNSPLHF. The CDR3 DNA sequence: TGTGCCAGCAGCTTAGCAGGGATACATTCCTATAATTCACCCCTCCACTTT.

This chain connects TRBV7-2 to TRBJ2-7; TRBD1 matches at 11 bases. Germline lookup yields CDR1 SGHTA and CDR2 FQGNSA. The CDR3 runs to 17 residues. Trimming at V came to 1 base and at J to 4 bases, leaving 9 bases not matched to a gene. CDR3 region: CASSLGGQGEVLYEQYV. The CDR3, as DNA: TGTGCCAGCAGCTTAGGGGGACAGGGGGAAGTATTGTACGAGCAGTACGTC.

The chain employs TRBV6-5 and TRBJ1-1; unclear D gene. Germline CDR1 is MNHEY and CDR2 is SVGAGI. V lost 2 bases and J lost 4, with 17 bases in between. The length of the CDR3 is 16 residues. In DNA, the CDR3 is TGTGCCAGCAGTTACCGGGGTTCCGGCCGGAGCACTGAAGCTTTCTTT. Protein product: CASSYRGSGRSTEAFF.

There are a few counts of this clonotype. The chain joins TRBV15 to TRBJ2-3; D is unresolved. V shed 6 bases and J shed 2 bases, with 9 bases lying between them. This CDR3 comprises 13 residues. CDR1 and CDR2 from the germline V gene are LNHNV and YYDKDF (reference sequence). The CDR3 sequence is CATSSFITDTQYF. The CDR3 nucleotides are TGTGCCACCAGTAGCTTTATCACAGATACGCAGTATTTT.

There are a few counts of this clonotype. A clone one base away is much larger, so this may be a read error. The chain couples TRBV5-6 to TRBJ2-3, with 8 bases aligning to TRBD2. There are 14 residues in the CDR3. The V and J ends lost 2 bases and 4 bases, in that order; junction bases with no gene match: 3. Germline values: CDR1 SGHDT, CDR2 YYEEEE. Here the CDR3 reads CASSLAGAPDTQYF. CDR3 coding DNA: TGTGCCAGCAGCTTAGCGGGGGCGCCAGATACGCAGTATTTT. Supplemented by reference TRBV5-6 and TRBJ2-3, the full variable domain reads DAGVTQSPTHLIKTRGQQVTLRCSPKSGHDTVSWYQQALGQGPQFIFQYYEEEERQRGNFPDRFSGHQFPNYSSELNVNALLLGDSALYLCASSLAGAPDTQYFGPGTRLTVL.

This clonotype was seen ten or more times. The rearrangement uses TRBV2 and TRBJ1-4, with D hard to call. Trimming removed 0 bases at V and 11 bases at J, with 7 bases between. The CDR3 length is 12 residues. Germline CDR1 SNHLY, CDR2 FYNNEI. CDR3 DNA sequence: TGTGCCAGCAGTGAAGCTCTAGGGAAACTGTTTTTT. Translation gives CASSEALGKLFF.

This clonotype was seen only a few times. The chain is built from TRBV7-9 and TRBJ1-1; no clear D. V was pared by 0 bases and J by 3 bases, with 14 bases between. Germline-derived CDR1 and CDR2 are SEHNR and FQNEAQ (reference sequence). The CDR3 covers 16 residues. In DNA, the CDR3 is TGTGCCAGCAGCTTAGCAAGGGATCCGCCGGACACTGAAGCTTTCTTT. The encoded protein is CASSLARDPPDTEAFF.